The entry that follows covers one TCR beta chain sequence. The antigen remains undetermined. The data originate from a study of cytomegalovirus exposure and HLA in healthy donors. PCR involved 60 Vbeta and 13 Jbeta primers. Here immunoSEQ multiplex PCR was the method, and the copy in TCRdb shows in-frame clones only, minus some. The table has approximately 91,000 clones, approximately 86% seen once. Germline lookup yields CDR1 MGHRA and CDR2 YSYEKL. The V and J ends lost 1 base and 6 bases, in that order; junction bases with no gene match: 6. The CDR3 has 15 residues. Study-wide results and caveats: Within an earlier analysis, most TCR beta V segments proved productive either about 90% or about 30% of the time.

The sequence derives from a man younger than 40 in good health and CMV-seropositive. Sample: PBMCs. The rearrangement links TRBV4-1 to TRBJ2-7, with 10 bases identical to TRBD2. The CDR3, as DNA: TGCGCCAGCAGCCAAGCTGAGCGGGAGGGGTCCGAGCAGTACTTC. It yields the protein CASSQAEREGSEQYF.